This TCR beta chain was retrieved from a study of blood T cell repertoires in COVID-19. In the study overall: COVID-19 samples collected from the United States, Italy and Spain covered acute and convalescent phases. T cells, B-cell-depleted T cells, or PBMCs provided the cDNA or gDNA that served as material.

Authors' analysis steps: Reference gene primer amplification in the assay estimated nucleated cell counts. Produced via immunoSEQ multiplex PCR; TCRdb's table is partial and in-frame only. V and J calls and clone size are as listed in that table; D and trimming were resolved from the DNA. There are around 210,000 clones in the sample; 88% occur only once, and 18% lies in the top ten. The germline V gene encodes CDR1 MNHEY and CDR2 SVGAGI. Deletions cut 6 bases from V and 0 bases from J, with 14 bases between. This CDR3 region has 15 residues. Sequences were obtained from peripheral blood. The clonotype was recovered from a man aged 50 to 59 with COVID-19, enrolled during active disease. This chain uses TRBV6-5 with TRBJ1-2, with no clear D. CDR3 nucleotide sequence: TGTGCCAGCAGGCTGACACCGAGGGCTAACTATGGCTACACCTTC. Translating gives CASRLTPRANYGYTF.